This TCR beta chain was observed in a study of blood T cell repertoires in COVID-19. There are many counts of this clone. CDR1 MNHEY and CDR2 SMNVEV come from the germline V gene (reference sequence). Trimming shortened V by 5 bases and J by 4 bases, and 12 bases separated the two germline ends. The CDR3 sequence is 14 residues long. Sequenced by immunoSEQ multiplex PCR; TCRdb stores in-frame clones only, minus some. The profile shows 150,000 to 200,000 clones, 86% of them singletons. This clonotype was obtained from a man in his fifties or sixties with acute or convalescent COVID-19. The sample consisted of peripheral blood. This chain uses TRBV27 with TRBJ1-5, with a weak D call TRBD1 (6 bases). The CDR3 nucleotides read TGTGCCAGCAGTCCCCGGACAGAAAATCAGCCCCAGCATTTT. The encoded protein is CASSPRTENQPQHF.